What follows describes a single T cell receptor beta chain. Its target antigen remains unknown. Base qualities are missing; no much larger clone stands one base away. The data derive from a study of blood T cells in healthy people across ages (dated by TCRdb to 2015 to 2017). Regarding the complete study: Template switching captured roughly one uniquely barcoded TCR beta cDNA molecule per two T cells in model experiments. Donors were grouped into four age groups: young (average approximately 15 years), middle-aged (less than 40), aged (approximately 58) and long-lived (just over 80). Two additional independent replicas of 1 million unique cDNA reads from the same blood draw were analyzed for two donors (one aged 18 to 30 and one aged 80 or older). Using deep sequencing normalized with unique cDNA molecular identifiers, the study measured how TCR beta repertoire diversity changes with age. To avoid experimental bias, donors of different ages were randomly spread across the sequencing lanes. What the work shows at the level of the full study, not this receptor alone: Total diversity estimates from one million sequenced T cells were considered lower bounds and underestimates. Because donor CMV infection status was unknown, age-related changes in expanded clonotypes were potentially confounded. Because profiling used bulk unsorted PBMCs, naive and antigen-experienced compartments could not be compared conclusively. As age increased, observed TCR beta diversity per million T cells dropped in a roughly linear way, and a significant reduction was already evident by age about 40. A strong correlation was found between observed TCR beta diversity and the percentage of naive T cells measured by flow cytometry. Compared with the aged group, more naive CD4+ T cells, fewer expanded clones and increased TCR diversity were shown by the long-lived group, suggesting age selection.

The 35 to 40 donors, aged about 6 to 100 years, were systemically healthy Caucasian individuals from Russia. Each donor gave approximately 9.3 milliliters of peripheral blood, collected into EDTA-treated Vacutainer tubes. Ficoll-Paque density-gradient centrifugation was used to isolate PBMCs, with at least 6 million per sample. Trizol reagent was used to extract total RNA from PBMCs, with at least 5 micrograms per sample. The percentages of naive CD45RAhigh/CD27high T cells were determined by flow cytometry on a PBMC aliquot from every donor. From the cysteine through the phenylalanine, the CDR3 covers 14 amino acids. Only CDR3 DNA remains: 42 bases, in frame from the first base. The V end loses 7 bases and the J end loses 2 bases, and a stretch of 14 bases separates them. From the germline V gene (reference sequence), CDR1 is SEHNR and CDR2 is FQNEAQ. Receptor amplification or capture employed 5' RACE. Sequenced using an Illumina HiSeq 2500. A second roughly 6 to 11 cycle PCR used a sample-barcoded 5' primer and a J-beta primer mix. A unique molecular identifier was introduced onto each TCR beta cDNA molecule by a template-switch 5' adaptor carrying 12 random nucleotides. At least 2.5 million CDR3-containing paired-end reads were obtained from each sample. The Mint cDNA synthesis kit, primed by a TRBC-specific oligonucleotide, was used to synthesize first-strand cDNA from all RNA. After uracil-DNA glycosylase treatment, a first 18-cycle PCR used universal primers M1SS and BC2_uni_R on all cDNA. As for the authors' bioinformatics: For normalization, 1 million high-quality reads were randomly selected from each sample, with every read carrying a distinct molecular identifier. Instead of being binned into consensus sequences, reads with shared molecular identifiers were discarded. MiTCR, set to a Q25 quality threshold and the strictest error-elimination algorithm, was used for CDR3 identification, clonotype clustering and error correction. Lower-bound total TCR beta diversity was estimated with a nonparametric unseen species model using Euler transformation. The public sequencing data were trimmed at Q25 with fastp and processed into clonotypes with MiXCR by TCRdb, which kept only in-frame beta chains. CDR3 protein duplicates are merged, each entry listing the most common genes and DNA. TCRdb, not the original authors, processed these V and J calls. The sample profile shows under 2,000,000 distinct CDR3 sequences; about 50% of them were found once. Of the sample, approximately 2% falls within the top ten clones.

What was sequenced was blood. This receptor was taken from a woman in her thirties or forties in good health. Recombination joined TRBV7-9 with TRBJ1-2, with the D segment identity uncertain. The CDR3: CASTLTGRNYGYTF. The sequence in DNA is TGTGCCAGCACCCTGACCGGACGGAACTATGGCTACACCTTC. Joined to the reference TRBV7-9 and TRBJ1-2 proteins, this CDR3 gives the full variable domain: DTGVSQNPRHKITKRGQNVTFRCDPISEHNRLYWYRQTLGQGPEFLTYFQNEAQLEKSRLLSDRFSAERPKGSFSTLEIQRTEQGDSAMYLCASTLTGRNYGYTFGSGTRLTVV.